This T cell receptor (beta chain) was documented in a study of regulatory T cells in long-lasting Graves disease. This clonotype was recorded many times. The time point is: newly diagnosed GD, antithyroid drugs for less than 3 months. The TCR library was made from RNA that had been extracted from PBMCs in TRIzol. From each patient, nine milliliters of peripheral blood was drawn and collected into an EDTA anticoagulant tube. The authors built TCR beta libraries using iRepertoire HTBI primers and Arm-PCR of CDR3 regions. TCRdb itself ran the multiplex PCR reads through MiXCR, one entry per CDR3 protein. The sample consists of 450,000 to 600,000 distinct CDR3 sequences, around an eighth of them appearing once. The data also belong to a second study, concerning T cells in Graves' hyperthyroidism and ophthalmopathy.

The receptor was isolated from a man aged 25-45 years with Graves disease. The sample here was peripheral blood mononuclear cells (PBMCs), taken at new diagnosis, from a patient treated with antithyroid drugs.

CDR3 nucleotide sequence: TGTGCCAGCAGTGTACCAGGTTTCAATCAGCCCCAGCATTTT. Translation gives CASSVPGFNQPQHF. The chain couples TRBV6-1 to TRBJ1-5, with unresolved D. V lost 4 bases to trimming and J lost 3 bases, with 10 bases between them. CDR1 and CDR2 from the germline V gene are MNHNS and SASEGT. CDR3 length equals 14 residues.